This entry lists 8 T cell receptor beta chains sequenced from one sample in a study of T-cell memory formation after mild COVID-19. In TCRdb, the 5' RACE reads were re-called with MiXCR into one record per CDR3 protein. The table shows hundreds of thousands of distinct CDR3 sequences, with 28% occurring only once. Material for sequencing was PBMCs or a T cell subset sorted from them (not recorded which). The receptors here all came from an adult woman who had mild COVID-19 (a few samples of this study predate the infection). Cell type and time point are not known.

The rearrangement uses TRBV20-1 and TRBJ1-2; 9 nucleotides agree with TRBD1. This CDR3 region has 14 residues. Germline V gene data show CDR1 as DFQATT and CDR2 as SNEGSKA (reference sequence). J gave up 4 bases and V 3 bases, and 6 bases lay outside the gene matches. CDR3 sequence: CSARTGTGSYGYTF. The CDR3 DNA sequence: TGCAGTGCTAGGACCGGGACAGGGAGCTATGGCTACACCTTC.

The CDR3: CASTQGRSQPQHF. In nucleotides, the CDR3 is TGTGCCAGCACCCAGGGTCGGAGTCAGCCCCAGCATTTT. This chain connects TRBV6-5 to TRBJ1-5; TRBD1 might be the D (5 bases). The CDR3 is made up of 13 amino acids. Trimming removed 7 bases from V and 6 bases from J, with 13 bases in between. Germline V gives CDR1 MNHEY, CDR2 SVGAGI.

The chain couples TRBV7-8 to TRBJ1-3, with 7 bases fitting TRBD1. The CDR3 is made up of 17 amino acids. With 1 base clipped from V and 0 bases from J, the junction kept 6 bases outside the gene matches. Germline V gives CDR1 SGHVS, CDR2 FQNEAQ. CDR3 region: CASSLGNRGSSGNTIYF. CDR3 DNA sequence: TGTGCCAGCAGCTTAGGGAACAGGGGTAGCTCTGGAAACACCATATATTTT.

This chain links TRBV7-2 with TRBJ2-5; 16 positions match TRBD2. V was pared by 0 bases and J by 5 bases, with 9 bases of the junction left unmatched. From germline, CDR1 is SGHTA and CDR2 FQGNSA. The CDR3 contains 19 residues. The CDR3 DNA sequence: TGTGCCAGCAGCTTAGCCTGGACGGGACTAGCGGGAGGGCCCGAGACCCAGTACTTC. This gives the protein CASSLAWTGLAGGPETQYF.

V and J are TRBV4-1 and TRBJ1-4; TRBD1 matches 10 bases. Germline loops: CDR1 MGHRA, CDR2 YSYEKL. V lost 4 bases and J lost 2; bases outside the gene matches: 4. The CDR3 contains 16 residues. DNA for the CDR3: TGCGCCAGCAGCCGTGACAGGGGGCCGACTAATGAAAAACTGTTTTTT. Translation gives CASSRDRGPTNEKLFF.

This clonotype occurred a few times. The genes are TRBV9 and TRBJ2-3, with 11 bases fitting TRBD2. The V gene end was trimmed by 3 bases and the J gene end by 8 bases; junction bases not matched to a gene: 8. Germline CDR1 SGDLS, CDR2 YYNGEE. This CDR3 is built from 15 residues. CDR3 bases: TGTGCCAGCAGCGCATCGACTAGCGGGATGAGTACGCAGTATTTT. Translating gives CASSASTSGMSTQYF.

V and J are TRBV18 and TRBJ1-1; no definite D call. Trimming removed 0 bases at V and 1 base at J, with 15 bases between. The CDR3 length is 17 residues. Germline V gene data show CDR1 as KGHSH and CDR2 as LQKENI. CDR3 loop: CASSPPYLGQANTEAFF. CDR3 DNA sequence: TGTGCCAGCTCACCACCTTATTTAGGGCAGGCGAACACTGAAGCTTTCTTT.

The chain recombines TRBV18 with TRBJ1-2; no firm D call. Trimming took off 0 bases at V and 4 bases at J, with 12 bases between the two ends. The CDR3 contains 15 residues. The germline gives CDR1 KGHSH, CDR2 LQKENI. The CDR3, as DNA: TGTGCCAGCTCACCACCGAACCGTGGCGGCTATGGCTACACCTTC. It is translated as CASSPPNRGGYGYTF.